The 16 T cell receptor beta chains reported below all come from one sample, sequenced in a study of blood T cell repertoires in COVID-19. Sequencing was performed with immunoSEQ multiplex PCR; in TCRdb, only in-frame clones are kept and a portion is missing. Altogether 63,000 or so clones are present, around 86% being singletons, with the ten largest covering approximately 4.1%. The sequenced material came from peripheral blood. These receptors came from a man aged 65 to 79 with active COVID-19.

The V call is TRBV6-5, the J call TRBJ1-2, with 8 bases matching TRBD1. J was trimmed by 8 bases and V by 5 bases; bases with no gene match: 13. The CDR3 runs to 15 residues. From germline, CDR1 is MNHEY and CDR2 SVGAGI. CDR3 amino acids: CASSTLGQGGNGYTF. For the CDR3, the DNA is TGTGCCAGCAGTACCCTCGGACAGGGAGGAAACGGCTACACCTTC.

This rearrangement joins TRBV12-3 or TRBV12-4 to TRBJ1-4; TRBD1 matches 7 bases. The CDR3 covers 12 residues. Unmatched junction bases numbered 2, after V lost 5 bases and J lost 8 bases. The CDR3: CASSPGQEKLFF. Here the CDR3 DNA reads TGTGCCAGCAGTCCGGGACAGGAAAAACTGTTTTTT.

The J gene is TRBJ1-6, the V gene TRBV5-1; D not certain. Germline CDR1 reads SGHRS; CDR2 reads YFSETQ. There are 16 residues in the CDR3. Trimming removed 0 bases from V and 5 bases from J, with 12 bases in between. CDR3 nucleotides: TGCGCCAGCAGCTTGGACGGGTGGTTGAATAATTCACCCCTCCACTTT. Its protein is CASSLDGWLNNSPLHF.

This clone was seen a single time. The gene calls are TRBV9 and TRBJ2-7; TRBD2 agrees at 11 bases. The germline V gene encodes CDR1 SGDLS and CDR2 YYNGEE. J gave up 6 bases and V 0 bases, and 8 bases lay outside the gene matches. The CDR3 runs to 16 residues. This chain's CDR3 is CASSVAPLAGVGEQYF. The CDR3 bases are TGTGCCAGCAGCGTAGCCCCACTAGCGGGAGTGGGCGAGCAGTACTTC.

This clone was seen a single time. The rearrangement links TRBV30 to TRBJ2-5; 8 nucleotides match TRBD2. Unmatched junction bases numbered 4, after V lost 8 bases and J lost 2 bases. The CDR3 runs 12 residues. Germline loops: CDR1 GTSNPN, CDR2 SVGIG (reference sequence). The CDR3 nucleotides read TGTGCCCACGCGGGGGGACAAGAGACCCAGTACTTC. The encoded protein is CAHAGGQETQYF.

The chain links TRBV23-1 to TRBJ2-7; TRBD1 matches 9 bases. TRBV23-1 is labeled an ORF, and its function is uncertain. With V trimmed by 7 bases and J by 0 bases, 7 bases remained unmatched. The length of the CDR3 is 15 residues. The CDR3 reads CASNDTGGPSYEQYF. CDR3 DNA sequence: TGCGCCAGCAACGACACAGGGGGCCCCTCCTACGAGCAGTACTTC.

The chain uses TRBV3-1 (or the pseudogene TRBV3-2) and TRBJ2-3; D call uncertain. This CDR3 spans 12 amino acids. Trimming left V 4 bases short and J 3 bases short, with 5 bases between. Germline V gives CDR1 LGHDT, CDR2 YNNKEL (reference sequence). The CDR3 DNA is TGTGCCAGCAGCCCTAATACAGATACGCAGTATTTT. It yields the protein CASSPNTDTQYF.

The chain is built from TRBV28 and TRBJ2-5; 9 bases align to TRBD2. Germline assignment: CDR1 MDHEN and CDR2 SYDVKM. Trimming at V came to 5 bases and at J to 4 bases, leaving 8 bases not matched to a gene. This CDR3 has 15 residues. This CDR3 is CASSPSAGGRETQYF. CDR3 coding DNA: TGTGCCAGCAGTCCCTCAGCGGGAGGAAGAGAGACCCAGTACTTC.

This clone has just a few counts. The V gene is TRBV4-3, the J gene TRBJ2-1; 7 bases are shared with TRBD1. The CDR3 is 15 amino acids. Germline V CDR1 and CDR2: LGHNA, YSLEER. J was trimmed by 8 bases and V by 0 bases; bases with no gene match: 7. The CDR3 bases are TGCGCCAGCAGCCAAGATAGGGACAGTCAGGATGAGCAGTTCTTC. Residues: CASSQDRDSQDEQFF.

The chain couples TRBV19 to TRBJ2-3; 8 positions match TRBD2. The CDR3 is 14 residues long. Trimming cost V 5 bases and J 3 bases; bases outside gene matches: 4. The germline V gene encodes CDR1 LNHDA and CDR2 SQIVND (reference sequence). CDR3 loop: CASSPGGGTDTQYF. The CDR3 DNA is TGTGCCAGTAGTCCCGGGGGGGGGACAGATACGCAGTATTTT.

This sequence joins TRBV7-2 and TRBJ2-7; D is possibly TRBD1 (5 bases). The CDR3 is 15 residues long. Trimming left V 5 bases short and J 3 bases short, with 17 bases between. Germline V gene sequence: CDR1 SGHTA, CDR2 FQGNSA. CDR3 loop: CASSTHSKGLYEQYF. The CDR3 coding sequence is TGTGCCAGCAGCACACACAGTAAGGGGCTCTACGAGCAGTACTTC.

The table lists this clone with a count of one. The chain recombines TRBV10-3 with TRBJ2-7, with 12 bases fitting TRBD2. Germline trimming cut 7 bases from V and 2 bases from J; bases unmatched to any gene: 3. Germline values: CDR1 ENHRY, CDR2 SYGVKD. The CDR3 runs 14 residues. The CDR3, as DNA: TGTGCCATCACCGGGACTAGCGGGCCCTACGAGCAGTACTTC. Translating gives CAITGTSGPYEQYF.

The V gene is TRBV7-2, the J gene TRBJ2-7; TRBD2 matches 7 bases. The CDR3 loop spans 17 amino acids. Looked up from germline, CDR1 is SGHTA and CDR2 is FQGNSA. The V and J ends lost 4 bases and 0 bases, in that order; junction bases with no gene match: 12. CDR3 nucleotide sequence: TGTGCCAGCAGCTCCGGGAGCGGCGGGAGCAGCTCCTACGAGCAGTACTTC. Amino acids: CASSSGSGGSSSYEQYF.

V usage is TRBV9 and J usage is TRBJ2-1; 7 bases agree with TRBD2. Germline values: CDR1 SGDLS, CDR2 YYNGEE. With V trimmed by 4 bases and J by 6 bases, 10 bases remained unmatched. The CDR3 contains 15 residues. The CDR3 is CASSPMGRAGNEQFF. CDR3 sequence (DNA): TGTGCCAGCAGCCCCATGGGGAGGGCAGGCAATGAGCAGTTCTTC.

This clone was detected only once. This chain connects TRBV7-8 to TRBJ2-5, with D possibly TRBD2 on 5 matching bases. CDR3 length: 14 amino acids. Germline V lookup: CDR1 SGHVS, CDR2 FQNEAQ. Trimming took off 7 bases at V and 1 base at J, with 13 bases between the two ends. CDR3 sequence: CASTRTLGQETQYF. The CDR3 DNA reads TGTGCCAGCACCCGGACTCTAGGCCAAGAGACCCAGTACTTC.

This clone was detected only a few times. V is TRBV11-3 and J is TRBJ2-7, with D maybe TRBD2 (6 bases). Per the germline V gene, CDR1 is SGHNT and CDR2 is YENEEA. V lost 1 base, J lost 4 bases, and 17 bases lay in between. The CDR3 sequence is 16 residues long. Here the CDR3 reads CASSLGRGGTPYEQYF. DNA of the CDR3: TGTGCCAGCAGCTTAGGGCGTGGCGGGACCCCGTACGAGCAGTACTTC.